This T cell receptor (beta chain) was observed in a study of T cells in narcolepsy. With respect to this clone: Its matching antigen is unknown.

The protocol was immunoSEQ multiplex PCR, while the TCRdb copy is restricted to in-frame clones and leaves out a portion. The sample consists of tens of thousands of clones, over 80% of them appearing once. The study, taken as a whole, reports: Autoreactive clone sequences were missing from some blood memory CD4+ repertoires. HCRT-specific and TRIB2-specific autoreactive clonotypes appeared among same-patient CSF and blood CD4+ clonotypes.

Germline V CDR1 and CDR2: SGHVS, FQNEAQ. The V end was cut by 1 base, the J end by 4 bases, with 5 bases between. CDR3 length: 14 amino acids. The material sequenced was CD45RA- memory CD4+ T cells from PBMCs. This receptor was identified in a human donor with narcolepsy. J is TRBJ2-6 and V is TRBV7-8; D remains unclear. CDR3 in DNA: TGTGCCAGCAGCTTAGAGTGGGGGGCCAACGTCCTGACTTTC. It encodes CASSLEWGANVLTF.